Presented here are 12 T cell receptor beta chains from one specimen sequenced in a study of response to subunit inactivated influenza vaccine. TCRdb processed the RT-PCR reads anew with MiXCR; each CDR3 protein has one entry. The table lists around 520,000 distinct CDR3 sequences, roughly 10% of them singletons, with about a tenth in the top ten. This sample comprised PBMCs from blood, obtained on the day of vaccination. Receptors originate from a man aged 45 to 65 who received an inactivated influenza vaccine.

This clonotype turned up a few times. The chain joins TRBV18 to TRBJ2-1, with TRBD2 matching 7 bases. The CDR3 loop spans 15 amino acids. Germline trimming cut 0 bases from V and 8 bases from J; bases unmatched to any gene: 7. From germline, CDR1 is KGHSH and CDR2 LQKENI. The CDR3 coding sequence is TGTGCCAGCTCACCACCAGGCGGGAGTAAGCATGAGCAGTTCTTC. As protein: CASSPPGGSKHEQFF.

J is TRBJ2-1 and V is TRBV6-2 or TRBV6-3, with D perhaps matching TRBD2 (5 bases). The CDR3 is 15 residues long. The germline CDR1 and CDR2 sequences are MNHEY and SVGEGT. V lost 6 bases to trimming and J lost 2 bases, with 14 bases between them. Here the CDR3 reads CASRTYPGTYNEQFF. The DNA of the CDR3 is TGTGCCAGCAGAACATATCCCGGGACCTACAATGAGCAGTTCTTC.

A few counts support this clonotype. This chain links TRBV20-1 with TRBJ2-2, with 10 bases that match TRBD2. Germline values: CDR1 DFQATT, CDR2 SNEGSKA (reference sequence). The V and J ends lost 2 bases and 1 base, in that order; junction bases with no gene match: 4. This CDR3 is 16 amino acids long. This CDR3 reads CSARRGLARNTGELFF. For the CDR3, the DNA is TGCAGTGCTAGAAGGGGACTAGCGAGGAACACCGGGGAGCTGTTTTTT.

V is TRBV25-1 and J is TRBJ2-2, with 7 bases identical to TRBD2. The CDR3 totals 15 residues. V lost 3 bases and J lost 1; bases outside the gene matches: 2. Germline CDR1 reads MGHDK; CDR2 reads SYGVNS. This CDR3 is CASSEGLQNTGELFF. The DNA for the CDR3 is TGTGCCAGCAGTGAGGGACTACAGAACACCGGGGAGCTGTTTTTT.

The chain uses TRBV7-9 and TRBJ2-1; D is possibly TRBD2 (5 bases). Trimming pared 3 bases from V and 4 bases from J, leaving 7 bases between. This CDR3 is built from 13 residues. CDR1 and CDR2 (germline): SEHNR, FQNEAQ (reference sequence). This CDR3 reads CASSFGGYNEQFF. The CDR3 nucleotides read TGTGCCAGCAGCTTTGGCGGGTACAATGAGCAGTTCTTC.

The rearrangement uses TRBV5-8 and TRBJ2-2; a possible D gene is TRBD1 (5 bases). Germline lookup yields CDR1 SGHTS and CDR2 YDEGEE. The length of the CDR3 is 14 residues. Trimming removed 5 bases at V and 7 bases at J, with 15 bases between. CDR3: CASRPRTQFGELFF. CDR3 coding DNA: TGTGCCAGCAGACCTAGGACACAATTCGGGGAGCTGTTTTTT.

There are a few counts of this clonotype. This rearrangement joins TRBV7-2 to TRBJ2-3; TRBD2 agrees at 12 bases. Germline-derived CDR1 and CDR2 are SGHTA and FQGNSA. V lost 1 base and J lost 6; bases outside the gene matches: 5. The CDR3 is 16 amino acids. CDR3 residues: CASSLEASGREDTQYF. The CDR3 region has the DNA TGTGCCAGCAGCTTAGAGGCTAGCGGGAGGGAGGATACGCAGTATTTT.

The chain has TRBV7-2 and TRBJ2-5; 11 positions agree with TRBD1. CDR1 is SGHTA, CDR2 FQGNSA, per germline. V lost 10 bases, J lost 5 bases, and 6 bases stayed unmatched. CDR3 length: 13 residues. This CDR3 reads CATRTGGAETQYF. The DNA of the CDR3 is TGTGCCACCCGGACAGGGGGCGCGGAGACCCAGTACTTC.

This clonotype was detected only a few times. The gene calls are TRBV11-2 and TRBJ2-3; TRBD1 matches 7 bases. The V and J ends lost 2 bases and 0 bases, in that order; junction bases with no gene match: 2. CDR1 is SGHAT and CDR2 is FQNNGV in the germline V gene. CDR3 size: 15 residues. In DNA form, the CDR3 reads TGTGCCAGCAGCTTAACAGGGGCTAGCACAGATACGCAGTATTTT. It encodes CASSLTGASTDTQYF.

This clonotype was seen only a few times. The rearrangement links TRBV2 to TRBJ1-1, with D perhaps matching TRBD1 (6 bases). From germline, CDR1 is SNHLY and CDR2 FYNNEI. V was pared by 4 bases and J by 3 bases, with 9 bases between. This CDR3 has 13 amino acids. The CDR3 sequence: CASSGTAYTEAFF. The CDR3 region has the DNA TGTGCCAGCAGTGGGACAGCGTACACTGAAGCTTTCTTT.

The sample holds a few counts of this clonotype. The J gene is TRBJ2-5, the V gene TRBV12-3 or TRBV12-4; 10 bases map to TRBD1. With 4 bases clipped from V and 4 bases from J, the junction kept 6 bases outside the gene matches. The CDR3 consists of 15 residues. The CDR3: CASSSDRGLRETQYF. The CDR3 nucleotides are TGTGCCAGCAGTTCAGACAGGGGGCTTCGAGAGACCCAGTACTTC.

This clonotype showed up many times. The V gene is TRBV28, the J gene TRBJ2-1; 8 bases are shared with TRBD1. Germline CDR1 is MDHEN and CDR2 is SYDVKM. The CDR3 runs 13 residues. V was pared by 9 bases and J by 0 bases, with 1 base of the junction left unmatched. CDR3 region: CASGQGSYNEQFF. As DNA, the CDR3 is TGTGCCAGTGGACAGGGCTCCTACAATGAGCAGTTCTTC.